This T cell receptor (beta chain) emerged from a study of molecular identifiers for immune sequencing clone quantification. TCRdb recomputed calls from the PCR reads with MiXCR, one row per CDR3 protein. The table has about 97,000 distinct CDR3 sequences, roughly a quarter seen once. Naive CD8 library inputs spanned roughly 17,000 to 1,000,000 sorted cells and 10%, 30% or 50% RNA. This TCR derives from a human donor in good health. Some libraries in this study had Jurkat cell RNA spiked in. The sample comprised naive CD8+ T cells from blood, with Jurkat cell RNA spiked in. Subset of the sample: FACS-sorted CD8+CD4-CCR7+CD45RA+ naive T cells.

This chain's CDR3 is CATRAGQTEAFF. CDR3 DNA: TGTGCCACCCGAGCTGGCCAGACTGAAGCTTTCTTT. The genes are TRBV2 and TRBJ1-1; D is undetermined. V was pared by 10 bases and J by 5 bases, with 14 bases between. CDR3 size: 12 residues. Germline V gene sequence: CDR1 SNHLY, CDR2 FYNNEI.